Listed below are T cell receptor beta chains from one sample, sequenced in a study of STAT5B mutations in CD4+ large granular lymphocyte leukemia. Libraries were prepared by immunoSEQ multiplex PCR; TCRdb keeps only in-frame clonotypes and omits some of them. The sample contains 37,000 or so clones, about 85% of which appear only once. The material sequenced was CD4+ T cells from blood buffy coats. These receptors were taken from a human donor in good health. Both conserved end residues are part of each CDR3. The order of the fields is CDR3 protein, CDR3 DNA, J gene, clone size, D gene, V gene. The D gene is left open where the match is weak. Size is omitted from some rows. Given values are once, few, many or a class for expanded clones.

CASSLGAGNQPQHF | TGTGCCAGCAGCTTAGGGGCAGGTAATCAGCCCCAGCATTTT | TRBJ1-5 | . | . | TRBV7-2
CASSAGRTAGDTQYF | TGTGCCAGCAGTGCAGGAAGGACTGCAGGAGATACGCAGTATTTT | TRBJ2-3 | few | . | TRBV2
CATSTGLHTEAFF | TGTGCCACCAGCACGGGGTTACACACTGAAGCTTTCTTT | TRBJ1-1 | . | . | TRBV15
CASSPGQGWETQYF | TGTGCCAGCAGCCCCGGACAGGGGTGGGAGACCCAGTACTTC | TRBJ2-5 | . | TRBD1 | TRBV9
CASGNSYEQYF | TGTGCCAGTGGGAACTCCTACGAGCAGTACTTC | TRBJ2-7 | few | . | TRBV2
CASSRGRGGRTGSYNEQFF | TGTGCCAGCAGTCGGGGGAGGGGTGGTCGGACTGGCTCCTACAATGAGCAGTTCTTC | TRBJ2-1 | . | TRBD2 | TRBV27
CASSQGSGQGGNTIYF | TGTGCCAGCAGCCAAGGTTCGGGACAGGGTGGAAACACCATATATTTT | TRBJ1-3 | . | TRBD1 | TRBV4-2
CASSSTGYYGYTF | TGTGCCAGCAGTTCAACAGGGTACTATGGCTACACCTTC | TRBJ1-2 | few | . | TRBV28
CASSYSRATGYTF | TGTGCCAGCAGTTATAGTAGGGCGACTGGCTACACCTTC | TRBJ1-2 | . | . | TRBV6-5
CASSLDVASNTEAFF | TGCGCCAGCAGCTTGGATGTGGCTTCGAACACTGAAGCTTTCTTT | TRBJ1-1 | once | . | TRBV5-1
CASSFAGAGDRAYEQYF | TGTGCCAGCAGTTTTGCAGGGGCGGGGGACAGGGCCTACGAGCAGTACTTC | TRBJ2-7 | . | TRBD1 | TRBV28
CASSREGGGDQPQHF | TGTGCCAGCAGTCGGGAGGGAGGGGGGGATCAGCCCCAGCATTTT | TRBJ1-5 | few | . | TRBV6-6
CASSPPDGANVLTF | TGTGCCAGCAGCCCACCCGATGGGGCCAACGTCCTGACTTTC | TRBJ2-6 | . | . | TRBV28
CAIRGTSGLDTQYF | TGTGCCATCAGGGGGACTAGCGGGTTAGATACGCAGTATTTT | TRBJ2-3 | . | TRBD2 | TRBV10-3
CASSLGGVLSTDTQYF | TGTGCCAGCAGCTTAGGGGGCGTCCTTTCCACAGATACGCAGTATTTT | TRBJ2-3 | . | . | TRBV7-9
CASSASGTGIAEQYF | TGTGCCAGCAGTGCAAGCGGGACAGGGATTGCCGAGCAGTACTTC | TRBJ2-7 | . | TRBD1 | TRBV6-1